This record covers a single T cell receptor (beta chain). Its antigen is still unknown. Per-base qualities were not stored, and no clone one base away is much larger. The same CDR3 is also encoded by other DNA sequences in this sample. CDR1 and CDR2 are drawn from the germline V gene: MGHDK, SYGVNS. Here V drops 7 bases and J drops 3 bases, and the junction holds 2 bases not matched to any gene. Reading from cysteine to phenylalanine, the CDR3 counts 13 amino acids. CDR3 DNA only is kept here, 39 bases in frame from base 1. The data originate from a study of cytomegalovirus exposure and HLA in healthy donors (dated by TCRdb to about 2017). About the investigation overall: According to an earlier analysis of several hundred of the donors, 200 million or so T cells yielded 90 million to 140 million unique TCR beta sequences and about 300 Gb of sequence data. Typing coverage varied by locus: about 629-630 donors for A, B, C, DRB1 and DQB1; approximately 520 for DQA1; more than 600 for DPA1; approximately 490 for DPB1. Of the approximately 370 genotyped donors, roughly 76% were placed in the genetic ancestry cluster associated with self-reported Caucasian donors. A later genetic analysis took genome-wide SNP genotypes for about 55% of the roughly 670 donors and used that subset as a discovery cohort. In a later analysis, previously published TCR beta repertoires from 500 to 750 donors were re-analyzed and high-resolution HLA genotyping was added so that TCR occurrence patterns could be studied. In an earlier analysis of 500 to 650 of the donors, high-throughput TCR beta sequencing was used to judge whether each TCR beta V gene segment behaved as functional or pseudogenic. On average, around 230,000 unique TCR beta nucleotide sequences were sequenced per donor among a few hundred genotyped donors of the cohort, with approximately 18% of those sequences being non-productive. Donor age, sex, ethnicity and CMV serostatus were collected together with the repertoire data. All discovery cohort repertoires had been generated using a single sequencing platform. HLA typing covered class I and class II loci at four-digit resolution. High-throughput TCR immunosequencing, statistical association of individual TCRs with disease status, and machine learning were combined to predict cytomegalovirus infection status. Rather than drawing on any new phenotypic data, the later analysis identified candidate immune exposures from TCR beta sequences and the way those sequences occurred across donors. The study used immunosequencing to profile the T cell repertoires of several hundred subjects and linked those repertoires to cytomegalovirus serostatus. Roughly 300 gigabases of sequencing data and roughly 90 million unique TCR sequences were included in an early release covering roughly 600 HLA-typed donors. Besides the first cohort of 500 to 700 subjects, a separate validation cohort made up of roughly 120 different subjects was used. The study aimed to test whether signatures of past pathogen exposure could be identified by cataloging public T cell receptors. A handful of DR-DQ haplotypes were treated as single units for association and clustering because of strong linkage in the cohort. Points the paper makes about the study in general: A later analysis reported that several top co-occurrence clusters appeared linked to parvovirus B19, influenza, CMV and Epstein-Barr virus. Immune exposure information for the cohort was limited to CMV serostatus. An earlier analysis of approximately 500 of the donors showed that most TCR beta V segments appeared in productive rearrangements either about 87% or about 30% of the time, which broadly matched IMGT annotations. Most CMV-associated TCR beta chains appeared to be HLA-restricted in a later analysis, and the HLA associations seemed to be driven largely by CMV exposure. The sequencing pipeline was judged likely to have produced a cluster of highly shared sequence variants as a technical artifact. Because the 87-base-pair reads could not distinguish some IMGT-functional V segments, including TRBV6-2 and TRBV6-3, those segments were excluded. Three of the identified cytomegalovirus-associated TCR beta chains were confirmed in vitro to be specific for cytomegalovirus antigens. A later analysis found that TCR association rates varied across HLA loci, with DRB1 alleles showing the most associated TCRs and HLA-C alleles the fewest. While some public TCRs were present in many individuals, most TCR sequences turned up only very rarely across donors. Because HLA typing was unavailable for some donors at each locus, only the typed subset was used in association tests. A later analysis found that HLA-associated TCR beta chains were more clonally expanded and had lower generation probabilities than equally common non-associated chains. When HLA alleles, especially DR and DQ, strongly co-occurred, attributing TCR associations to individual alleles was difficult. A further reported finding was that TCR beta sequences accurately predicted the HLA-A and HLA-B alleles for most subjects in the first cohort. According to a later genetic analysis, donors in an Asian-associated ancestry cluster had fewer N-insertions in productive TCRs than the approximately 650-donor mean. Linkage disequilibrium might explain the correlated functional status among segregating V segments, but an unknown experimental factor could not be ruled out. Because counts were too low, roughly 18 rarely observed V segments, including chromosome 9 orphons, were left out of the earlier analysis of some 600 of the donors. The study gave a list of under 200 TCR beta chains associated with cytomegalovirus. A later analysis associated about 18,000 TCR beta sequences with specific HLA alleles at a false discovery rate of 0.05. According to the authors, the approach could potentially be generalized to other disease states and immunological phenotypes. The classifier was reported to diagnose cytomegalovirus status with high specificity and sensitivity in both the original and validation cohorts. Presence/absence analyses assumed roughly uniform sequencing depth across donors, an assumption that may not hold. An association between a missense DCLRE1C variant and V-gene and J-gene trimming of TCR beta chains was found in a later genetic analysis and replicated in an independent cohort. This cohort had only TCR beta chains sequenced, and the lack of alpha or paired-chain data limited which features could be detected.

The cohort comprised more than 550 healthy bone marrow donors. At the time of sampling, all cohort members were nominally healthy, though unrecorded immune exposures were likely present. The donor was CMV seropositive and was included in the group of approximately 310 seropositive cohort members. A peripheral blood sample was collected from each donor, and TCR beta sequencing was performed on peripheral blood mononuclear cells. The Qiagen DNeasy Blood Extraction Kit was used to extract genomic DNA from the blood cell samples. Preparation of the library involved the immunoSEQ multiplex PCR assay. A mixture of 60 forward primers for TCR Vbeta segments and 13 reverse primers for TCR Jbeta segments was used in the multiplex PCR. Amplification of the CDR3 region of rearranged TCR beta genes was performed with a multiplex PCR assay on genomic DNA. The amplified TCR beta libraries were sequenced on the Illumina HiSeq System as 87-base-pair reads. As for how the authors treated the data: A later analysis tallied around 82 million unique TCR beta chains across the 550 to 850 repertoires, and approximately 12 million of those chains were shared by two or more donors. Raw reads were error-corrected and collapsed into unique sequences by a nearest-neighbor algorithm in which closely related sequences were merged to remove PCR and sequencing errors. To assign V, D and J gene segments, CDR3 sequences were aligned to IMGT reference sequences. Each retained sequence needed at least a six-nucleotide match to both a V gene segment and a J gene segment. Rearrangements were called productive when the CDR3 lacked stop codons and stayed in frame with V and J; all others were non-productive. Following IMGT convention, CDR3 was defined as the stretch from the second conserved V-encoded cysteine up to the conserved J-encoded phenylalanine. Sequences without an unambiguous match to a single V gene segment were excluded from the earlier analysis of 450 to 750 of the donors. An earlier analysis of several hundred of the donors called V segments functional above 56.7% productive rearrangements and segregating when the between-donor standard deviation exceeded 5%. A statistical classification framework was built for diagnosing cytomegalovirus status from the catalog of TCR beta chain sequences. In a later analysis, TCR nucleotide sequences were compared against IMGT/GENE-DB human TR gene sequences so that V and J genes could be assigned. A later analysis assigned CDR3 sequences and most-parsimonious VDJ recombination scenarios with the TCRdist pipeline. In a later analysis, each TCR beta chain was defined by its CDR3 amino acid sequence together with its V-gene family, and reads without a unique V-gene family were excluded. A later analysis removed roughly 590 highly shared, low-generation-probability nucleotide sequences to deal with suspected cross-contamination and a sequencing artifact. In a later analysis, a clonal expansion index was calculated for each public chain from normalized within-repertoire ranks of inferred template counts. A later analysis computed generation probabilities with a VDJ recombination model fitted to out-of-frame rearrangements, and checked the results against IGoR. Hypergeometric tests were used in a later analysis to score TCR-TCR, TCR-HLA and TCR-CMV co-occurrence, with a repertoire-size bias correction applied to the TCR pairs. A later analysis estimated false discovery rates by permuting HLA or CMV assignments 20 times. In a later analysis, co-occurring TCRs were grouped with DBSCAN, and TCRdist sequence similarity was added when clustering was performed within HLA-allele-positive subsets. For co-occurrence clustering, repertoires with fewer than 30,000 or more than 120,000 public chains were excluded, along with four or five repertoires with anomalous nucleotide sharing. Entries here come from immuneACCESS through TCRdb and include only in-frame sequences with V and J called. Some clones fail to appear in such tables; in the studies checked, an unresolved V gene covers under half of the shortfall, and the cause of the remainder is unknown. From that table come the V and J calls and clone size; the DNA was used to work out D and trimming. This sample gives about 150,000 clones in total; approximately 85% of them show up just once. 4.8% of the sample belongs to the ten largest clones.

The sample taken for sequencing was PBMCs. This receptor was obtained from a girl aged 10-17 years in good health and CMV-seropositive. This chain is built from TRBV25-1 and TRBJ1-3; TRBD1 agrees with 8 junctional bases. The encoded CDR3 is CASKTGDGNTIYF. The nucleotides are TGTGCCAGCAAGACAGGGGATGGAAACACCATATATTTT.